Below are 18 T cell receptor beta chains sequenced from a single sample in a study of T cells in Graves' hyperthyroidism and ophthalmopathy. Amplification yielded TCR beta CDR3 regions, with RNA transcripts as the source. The HTBI set primed first-round TCR CDR3 RT-PCR. Using its own MiXCR run on the multiplex PCR reads, TCRdb lists one record per CDR3 protein. The table has about 740,000 distinct CDR3 sequences, about 14% seen once. The sample was blood. The receptors were sampled from a woman under 30 with Graves' hyperthyroidism.

This clonotype was counted at least ten times. The rearrangement joins TRBV20-1 to TRBJ2-1, with 11 positions matching TRBD2. Germline lookup yields CDR1 DFQATT and CDR2 SNEGSKA (reference sequence). With V trimmed by 6 bases and J by 5 bases, 6 bases remained unmatched. The CDR3 loop spans 14 amino acids. The CDR3 sequence is CSADLAGGNNEQFF. The CDR3 coding sequence is TGCAGTGCCGATCTAGCGGGAGGCAACAATGAGCAGTTCTTC.

This clonotype was seen ten or more times. The CDR3 reads CASSPGQARRVNTEAFF. CDR3 DNA sequence: TGTGCCAGCTCACCCGGCCAGGCACGGAGAGTGAACACTGAAGCTTTCTTT. The chain carries TRBV18 and TRBJ1-1; D is uncertain. In germline, CDR1 is KGHSH, CDR2 LQKENI. This CDR3 has 17 residues. The V end lost 3 bases, the J end lost 0 bases, and 17 bases lay between the germline ends.

This clonotype has a count of ten or more. The chain is built from TRBV27 and TRBJ1-1; 7 bases line up with TRBD1. The CDR3 is 14 residues long. Trimming cost V 6 bases and J 7 bases; bases outside gene matches: 11. Germline CDR1 MNHEY, CDR2 SMNVEV (reference sequence). CDR3 sequence reads: CASSSLTGFGEAFF. The CDR3 DNA reads TGTGCCAGCAGCTCCCTGACAGGGTTCGGTGAAGCTTTCTTT.

The V call is TRBV5-1, the J call TRBJ2-7; 7 bases map to TRBD2. The CDR3 runs to 14 residues. Trimming at V came to 5 bases and at J to 3 bases, leaving 8 bases not matched to a gene. Germline V gene lookup returns CDR1 SGHRS and CDR2 YFSETQ. Written as DNA, the CDR3 is TGCGCCAGCAGTTATGCGGGGGAGAACTACGAGCAGTACTTC. The encoded protein is CASSYAGENYEQYF.

The table lists this clonotype with a few counts. This chain connects TRBV20-1 to TRBJ2-5; D ambiguous. Germline CDR1 reads DFQATT; CDR2 reads SNEGSKA (reference sequence). This CDR3 has 15 residues. V lost 0 bases to trimming and J lost 3 bases, with 14 bases between them. The CDR3 DNA reads TGCAGTGCTAGAGATCTGAGCACAGTCAAAGAGACCCAGTACTTC. The encoded protein is CSARDLSTVKETQYF.

This chain links TRBV9 with TRBJ2-5; D not resolved. V shed 1 base and J shed 1 base, with 11 bases lying between them. There are 15 residues in the CDR3. Looked up from germline, CDR1 is SGDLS and CDR2 is YYNGEE. The CDR3 is CASSVSMVFQETQYF. The CDR3 DNA reads as TGTGCCAGCAGCGTATCCATGGTCTTCCAAGAGACCCAGTACTTC. The full variable domain, with the rest looked up from reference TRBV9 and TRBJ2-5, is DSGVTQTPKHLITATGQRVTLRCSPRSGDLSVYWYQQSLDQGLQFLIQYYNGEERAKGNILERFSAQQFPDLHSELNLSSLELGDSALYFCASSVSMVFQETQYFGPGTRLLVL.

V is TRBV7-9 and J is TRBJ2-5; 7 positions match TRBD1. Germline values: CDR1 SEHNR, CDR2 FQNEAQ (reference sequence). CDR3 length: 13 amino acids. Trimming cost V 8 bases and J 4 bases; bases outside gene matches: 7. In nucleotides, the CDR3 is TGTGCCAGCCGTCGGGACAGAGTAGAGACCCAGTACTTC. This translates into CASRRDRVETQYF.

The chain recombines TRBV10-2 with TRBJ2-7; a weak D match, TRBD1 (5 bases). Trimming pared 0 bases from V and 3 bases from J, leaving 24 bases between. The CDR3 loop spans 19 amino acids. Per the germline V gene, CDR1 is WSHSY and CDR2 is SAAADI. The CDR3 DNA follows: TGCGCCAGCAGTGAGTCGCTCTCCGCCGTTTATGGGGCCAACTACGAGCAGTACTTC. As protein: CASSESLSAVYGANYEQYF.

In this sample, this clonotype turned up a few times. The chain joins TRBV15 to TRBJ2-3, with D unclear. Germline V gene sequence: CDR1 LNHNV, CDR2 YYDKDF (reference sequence). This CDR3 is 15 amino acids long. Trimming stripped 1 base from V and 0 bases from J, with 8 bases between. CDR3 nucleotides: TGTGCCACCAGCAGAGGGGCAGGTAGCACAGATACGCAGTATTTT. Residues: CATSRGAGSTDTQYF.

The chain employs TRBV29-1 and TRBJ2-1; 9 bases are shared with TRBD2. CDR1 is SQVTM, CDR2 ANQGSEA, per germline. The junction had 2 bases not matched to a gene; V was cut back by 0 bases and J by 5 bases. The CDR3 extends over 14 amino acids. CDR3 DNA sequence: TGCAGCGTTGAAGACCAGCGGGAGGACAATGAGCAGTTCTTC. It specifies CSVEDQREDNEQFF.

This clonotype has a count of ten or more. The rearrangement joins TRBV30 to TRBJ2-3; D might be TRBD2 (6 bases). V lost 1 base, J lost 0 bases, and 8 bases lay in between. Germline CDR1 and CDR2: GTSNPN and SVGIG (reference sequence). This CDR3 is built from 14 residues. The CDR3 DNA sequence: TGTGCCTGGAGTGAGCGGGTCAGCACAGATACGCAGTATTTT. It specifies CAWSERVSTDTQYF.

This clonotype was recorded a few times. V is TRBV19 and J is TRBJ1-4, with D uncertain. Germline loops: CDR1 LNHDA, CDR2 SQIVND (reference sequence). Trimming removed 5 bases at V and 6 bases at J, with 16 bases between. The CDR3 has 15 residues. The CDR3 DNA reads TGTGCCAGTAGTTCCTTCCCCCGGGGATATGAAAAACTGTTTTTT. Translating it yields CASSSFPRGYEKLFF. The complete variable domain, with remaining parts taken from reference TRBV19 and TRBJ1-4, reads DGGITQSPKYLFRKEGQNVTLSCEQNLNHDAMYWYRQDPGQGLRLIYYSQIVNDFQKGDIAEGYSVSREKKESFPLTVTSAQKNPTAFYLCASSSFPRGYEKLFFGSGTQLSVL.

The CDR3: CASSLQGRLEDEKLFF. The CDR3, as DNA: TGTGCCAGCAGTTTGCAGGGAAGATTAGAAGATGAAAAACTGTTTTTT. V is TRBV28 and J is TRBJ1-4; TRBD1 is a possible D gene (5 bases). The CDR3 is 16 residues long. CDR1 is MDHEN, CDR2 SYDVKM, per germline. V lost 3 bases to trimming and J lost 6 bases, with 17 bases between them.

The rearrangement uses TRBV7-6 and TRBJ2-2; tentative D call: TRBD1 (6 bases). The germline V and J ends were trimmed by 3 bases and 8 bases, with 13 bases remaining between them. The CDR3 runs to 14 residues. The germline V gene encodes CDR1 SGHVS and CDR2 FNYEAQ. In DNA form, the CDR3 reads TGTGCCAGCAGCTTCAATTACAGGGATGGGGAGCTGTTTTTT. It yields the protein CASSFNYRDGELFF. The complete variable domain, with remaining parts taken from reference TRBV7-6 and TRBJ2-2, reads GAGVSQSPRYKVTKRGQDVALRCDPISGHVSLYWYRQALGQGPEFLTYFNYEAQQDKSGLPNDRFSAERPEGSISTLTIQRTEQRDSAMYRCASSFNYRDGELFFGEGSRLTVL.

This clonotype was seen at least ten times. The chain uses TRBV6-1 and TRBJ2-5; D uncertain. Germline-derived CDR1 and CDR2 are MNHNS and SASEGT. Trimming stripped 5 bases from V and 6 bases from J, with 7 bases between. CDR3 size: 11 residues. The CDR3 DNA is TGTGCCAGCAGTCCGTTTCAGACCCAGTACTTC. It is translated as CASSPFQTQYF.

This clonotype was counted at least ten times. This chain joins TRBV2 and TRBJ2-3; D is perhaps TRBD2 (5 bases). The germline gives CDR1 SNHLY, CDR2 FYNNEI. This CDR3 is 14 amino acids long. V shed 10 bases and J shed 6 bases, with 20 bases lying between them. Written as DNA, the CDR3 is TGTGCCATTCCCCTGGCGGGCATCGCTGATACGCAGTATTTT. Protein: CAIPLAGIADTQYF.

This chain connects TRBV29-1 to TRBJ1-1; D is perhaps TRBD1 (6 bases). Germline loops: CDR1 SQVTM, CDR2 ANQGSEA. The germline V and J ends were trimmed by 7 bases and 6 bases, with 18 bases remaining between them. The CDR3 runs to 13 residues. CDR3 amino acids: CSAYRDRMSEAFF. The CDR3, as DNA: TGCAGCGCTTACAGGGACCGAATGTCTGAAGCTTTCTTT.

This clonotype showed up many times. V usage is TRBV10-3 and J usage is TRBJ2-7, with 11 bases aligning to TRBD1. Per the germline V gene, CDR1 is ENHRY and CDR2 is SYGVKD. J was trimmed by 3 bases and V by 5 bases; bases with no gene match: 3. CDR3 length: 14 amino acids. The CDR3 region has the DNA TGTGCCATCAGTTCCGGGACAGGGGGCTACGAGCAGTACTTC. Protein sequence: CAISSGTGGYEQYF.